The source of this T cell receptor beta chain is a study of T cells in Graves' hyperthyroidism and ophthalmopathy. General study findings and limits: A model using 13 V-J features told ophthalmopathy apart from stable hyperthyroidism. Ophthalmopathy was predicted by the model a median of approximately 6 months ahead of onset.

Trimming took off 4 bases at V and 4 bases at J, with 13 bases between the two ends. The CDR3 totals 14 residues. Per the germline V gene, CDR1 is SEHNR and CDR2 is FQNEAQ (reference sequence). This clonotype was detected ten times or more. The antigen remains unidentified. There were TCR beta CDR3 regions amplified from RNA transcripts. When the TCR CDR3 underwent first-round RT-PCR, the HTBI primer set was used. One entry per CDR3 protein, called by TCRdb with MiXCR from the multiplex PCR reads. The sample shows under 200,000 distinct CDR3 sequences, roughly 10% of them seen only once. This clonotype was sampled from a woman under 30 with Graves' hyperthyroidism that later progressed to Graves' ophthalmopathy. This chain connects TRBV7-9 to TRBJ1-1; D call uncertain. Sequenced input: blood. Here the CDR3 DNA reads TGTGCCAGCAGCTCCCTATGGATGGGCACTGAAGCTTTCTTT. Protein: CASSSLWMGTEAFF.